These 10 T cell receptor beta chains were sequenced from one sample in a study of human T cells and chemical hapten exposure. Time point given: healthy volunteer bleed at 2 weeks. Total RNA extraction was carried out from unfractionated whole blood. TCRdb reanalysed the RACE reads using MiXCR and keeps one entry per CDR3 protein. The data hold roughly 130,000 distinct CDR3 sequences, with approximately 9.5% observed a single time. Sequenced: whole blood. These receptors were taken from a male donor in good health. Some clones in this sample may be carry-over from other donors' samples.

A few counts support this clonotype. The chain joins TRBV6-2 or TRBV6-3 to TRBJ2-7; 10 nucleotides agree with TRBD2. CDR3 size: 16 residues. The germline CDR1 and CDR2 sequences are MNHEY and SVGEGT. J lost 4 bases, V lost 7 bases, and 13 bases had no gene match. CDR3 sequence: CASTELRTSGSYEQYF. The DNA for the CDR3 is TGTGCCAGCACCGAGCTCCGGACTAGCGGATCTTACGAGCAGTACTTC.

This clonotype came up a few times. As DNA, the CDR3 is TGCGCCAGCAGCCCTACCGGGGGAGGCAAAAACATTCAGTACTTC. It translates to CASSPTGGGKNIQYF. V gene TRBV5-1 combines with J gene TRBJ2-4, with a weak D call TRBD2 (6 bases). CDR1 SGHRS and CDR2 YFSETQ come from the germline V gene. The CDR3 contains 15 residues. The V end was cut by 4 bases, the J end by 3 bases, with 14 bases between.

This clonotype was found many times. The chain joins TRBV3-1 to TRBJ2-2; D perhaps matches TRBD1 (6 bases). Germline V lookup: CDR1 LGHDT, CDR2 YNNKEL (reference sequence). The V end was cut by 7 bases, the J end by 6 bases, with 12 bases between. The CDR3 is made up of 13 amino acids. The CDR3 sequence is CASNYRVAGELFF. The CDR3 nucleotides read TGTGCCAGCAACTACAGGGTTGCCGGGGAGCTGTTTTTT.

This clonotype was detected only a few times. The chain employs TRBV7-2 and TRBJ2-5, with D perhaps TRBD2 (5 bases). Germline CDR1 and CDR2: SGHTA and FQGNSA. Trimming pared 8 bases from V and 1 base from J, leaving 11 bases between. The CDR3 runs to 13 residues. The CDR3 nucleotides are TGTGCCAGCTCTAGCAGCCCCCAAGAGACCCAGTACTTC. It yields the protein CASSSSPQETQYF. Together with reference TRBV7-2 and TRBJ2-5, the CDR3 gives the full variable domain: GAGVSQSPSNKVTEKGKDVELRCDPISGHTALYWYRQSLGQGLEFLIYFQGNSAPDKSGLPSDRFSAERTGGSVSTLTIQRTQQEDSAVYLCASSSSPQETQYFGPGTRLLVL.

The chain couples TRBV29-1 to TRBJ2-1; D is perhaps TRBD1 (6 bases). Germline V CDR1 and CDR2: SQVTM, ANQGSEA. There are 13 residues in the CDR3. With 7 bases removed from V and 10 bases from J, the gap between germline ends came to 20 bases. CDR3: CSASGQGGREQFF. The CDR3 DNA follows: TGCAGCGCTTCGGGACAAGGGGGTCGGGAGCAGTTCTTC.

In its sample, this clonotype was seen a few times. CDR3 residues: CASSRTGVTDTQYF. The CDR3 DNA is TGTGCCAGCAGCCGGACAGGGGTCACAGATACGCAGTATTTT. The chain has TRBV6-5 and TRBJ2-3; 9 bases are shared with TRBD1. This CDR3 region has 14 residues. Germline CDR1 reads MNHEY; CDR2 reads SVGAGI. The trim removed 6 bases at V and 2 bases at J, leaving 3 bases unmatched.

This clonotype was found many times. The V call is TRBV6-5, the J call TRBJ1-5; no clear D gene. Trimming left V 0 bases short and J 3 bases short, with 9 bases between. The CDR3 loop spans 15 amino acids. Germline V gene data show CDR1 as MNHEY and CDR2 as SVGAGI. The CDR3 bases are TGTGCCAGCAGTTACTCGGCGGGTGACAATCAGCCCCAGCATTTT. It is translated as CASSYSAGDNQPQHF.

The CDR3 protein is CASSLKRTEAFF. The CDR3 DNA reads as TGTGCCAGCAGTTTAAAGAGAACTGAAGCTTTCTTT. The chain is built from TRBV28 and TRBJ1-1; D unclear. V was clipped by 2 bases and J by 5 bases, with 6 bases between them. There are 12 residues in the CDR3. Germline CDR1 MDHEN, CDR2 SYDVKM.

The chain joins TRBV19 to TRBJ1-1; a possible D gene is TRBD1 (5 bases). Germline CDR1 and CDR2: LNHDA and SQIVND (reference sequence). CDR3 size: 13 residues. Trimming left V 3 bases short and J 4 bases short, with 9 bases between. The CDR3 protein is CASSISGTTEAFF. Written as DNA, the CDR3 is TGTGCCAGTAGTATTTCGGGGACCACTGAAGCTTTCTTT.

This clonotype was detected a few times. The CDR3 DNA reads TGCAGTGCTAGGGTGGGACAGGGTGTTAATTCACCCCTCCACTTT. This translates into CSARVGQGVNSPLHF. V is TRBV20-1 and J is TRBJ1-6; 9 nucleotides align to TRBD1. This CDR3 contains 15 residues. The germline V gene encodes CDR1 DFQATT and CDR2 SNEGSKA (reference sequence). Trimming removed 3 bases from V and 6 bases from J; junction bases left unmatched: 6.